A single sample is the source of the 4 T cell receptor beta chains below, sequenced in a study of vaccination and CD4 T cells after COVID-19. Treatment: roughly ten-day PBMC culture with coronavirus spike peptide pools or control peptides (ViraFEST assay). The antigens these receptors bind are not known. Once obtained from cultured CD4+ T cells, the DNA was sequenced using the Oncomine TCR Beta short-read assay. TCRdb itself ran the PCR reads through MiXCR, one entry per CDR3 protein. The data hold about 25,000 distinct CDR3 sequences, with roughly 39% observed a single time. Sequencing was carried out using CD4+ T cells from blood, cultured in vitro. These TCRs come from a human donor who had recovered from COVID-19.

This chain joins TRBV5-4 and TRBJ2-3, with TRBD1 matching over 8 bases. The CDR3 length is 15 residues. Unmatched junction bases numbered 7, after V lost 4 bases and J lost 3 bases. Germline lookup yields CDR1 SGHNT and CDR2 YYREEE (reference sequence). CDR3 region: CASSPGQGRTDTQYF. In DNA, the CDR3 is TGTGCCAGCAGCCCCGGACAGGGAAGGACAGATACGCAGTATTTT.

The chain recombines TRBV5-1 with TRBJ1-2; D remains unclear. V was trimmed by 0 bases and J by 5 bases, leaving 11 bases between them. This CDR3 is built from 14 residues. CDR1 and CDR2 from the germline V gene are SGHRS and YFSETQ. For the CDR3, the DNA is TGCGCCAGCAGCTTGGAGTTCGGGGTTTATGGCTACACCTTC. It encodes CASSLEFGVYGYTF.

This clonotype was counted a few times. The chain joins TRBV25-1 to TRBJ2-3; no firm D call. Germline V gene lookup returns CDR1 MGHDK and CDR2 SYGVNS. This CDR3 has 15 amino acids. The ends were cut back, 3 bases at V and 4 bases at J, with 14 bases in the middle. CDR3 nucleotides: TGTGCCAGCAGTGATGCCTCTGAAAGGGCAGATACGCAGTATTTT. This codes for CASSDASERADTQYF.

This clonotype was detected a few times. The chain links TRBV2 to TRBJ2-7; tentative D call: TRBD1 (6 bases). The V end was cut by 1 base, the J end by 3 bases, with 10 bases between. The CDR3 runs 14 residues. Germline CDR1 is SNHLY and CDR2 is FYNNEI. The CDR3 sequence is CASSEEAGVYEQYF. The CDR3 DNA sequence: TGTGCCAGCAGTGAAGAGGCAGGGGTCTACGAGCAGTACTTC.